These T cell receptor beta chains were read from a single sample in a study of blood T cell repertoires in COVID-19. Assay used: immunoSEQ multiplex PCR; TCRdb lists only in-frame clones, some missing. The data hold some 45,000 clones, with about 86% observed a single time. Material: peripheral blood. The receptors here all came from a man in his sixties or seventies with acute or convalescent COVID-19. Both conserved end residues are part of each CDR3. The order of the fields is V gene, D gene, clone size, J gene, CDR3 DNA, CDR3 protein. The D gene is left open where the match is weak. Size is omitted from some rows. Given values are once, few, many or a class for expanded clones.

V: TRBV21-1
D: .
size: .
J: TRBJ2-1
DNA: TGTGCCAGCAGCAGAGAGACATCCCTCTACAATGAGCAGTTCTTC
CDR3: CASSRETSLYNEQFF

V: TRBV28
D: .
size: few
J: TRBJ1-1
DNA: TGTGCCAGCAGTCCCCCCCCAGGAGGGCCGAGAGGACGTATGAACACTGAAGCTTTCTTT
CDR3: CASSPPPGGPRGRMNTEAFF

V: TRBV5-6
D: .
size: .
J: TRBJ2-7
DNA: TGTGCCAGCAGCTTGACCGGCTACGAGCAGTACTTC
CDR3: CASSLTGYEQYF

V: TRBV7-2
D: .
size: .
J: TRBJ2-7
DNA: TGTGCCAGCAGCTTAGCACAGGGCCGTTCCTACGAGCAGTACTTC
CDR3: CASSLAQGRSYEQYF

V: TRBV4-3
D: .
size: .
J: TRBJ2-2
DNA: TGCGCCAGCAGCCAAGATCTTAGGGAGCCCGGGGAGCTGTTTTTT
CDR3: CASSQDLREPGELFF

V: TRBV11-2
D: .
size: .
J: TRBJ2-7
DNA: TGTGCCAGCAGCATCCTTTACGAGCAGTACTTC
CDR3: CASSILYEQYF

V: TRBV12-3/TRBV12-4
D: .
size: .
J: TRBJ1-5
DNA: TGTGCCAGCACCGGGACACCCCAACAGCCCCAGCATTTT
CDR3: CASTGTPQQPQHF

V: TRBV11-2
D: TRBD1
size: .
J: TRBJ1-4
DNA: TGTGCCAGCAGCGAAGGGACAGGCCGATTTGAAAAACTGTTTTTT
CDR3: CASSEGTGRFEKLFF

V: TRBV3-1/TRBV3-2
D: .
size: .
J: TRBJ2-4
DNA: TGTGCCAGCAGCTCCACTACAGGGTGGCACATTCAGTACTTC
CDR3: CASSSTTGWHIQYF

V: TRBV19
D: TRBD2
size: .
J: TRBJ2-1
DNA: TGTGCCAGTAGTATTGGACTAGCGGCAGCTTCGGAGCAGTTCTTC
CDR3: CASSIGLAAASEQFF

V: TRBV30
D: .
size: .
J: TRBJ1-2
DNA: TGTGCCTGGAACAGGGTGAGCGGCTACACCTTC
CDR3: CAWNRVSGYTF

V: TRBV5-1
D: .
size: once
J: TRBJ1-1
DNA: TGCGCCAGCACCCGTACATTATCAACGAACACTGAAGCTTTCTTT
CDR3: CASTRTLSTNTEAFF

V: TRBV28
D: .
size: .
J: TRBJ1-2
DNA: TGTGCCAGCCATCGGGACATCACCTCCTACACCTTC
CDR3: CASHRDITSYTF

V: TRBV3-1/TRBV3-2
D: .
size: .
J: TRBJ2-1
DNA: TGTGCCAGCAGCCATGGGTTGGGGAGGGGGGTTTACAATGAGCAGTTCTTC
CDR3: CASSHGLGRGVYNEQFF

V: TRBV7-8
D: .
size: once
J: TRBJ1-5
DNA: TGTGCCAGCAGCTTAGGGGGGCTTCAGCCCCAGCATTTT
CDR3: CASSLGGLQPQHF

V: TRBV28
D: .
size: .
J: TRBJ1-2
DNA: TGTGCCAGCAGTCAGACTCCCTATGGCTACACCTTC
CDR3: CASSQTPYGYTF

V: TRBV5-1
D: .
size: .
J: TRBJ1-1
DNA: TGCGCCAGCAGCTTGGCGCCAGATAACACTGAAGCTTTCTTT
CDR3: CASSLAPDNTEAFF

V: TRBV7-2
D: .
size: .
J: TRBJ1-1
DNA: TGTGCCAGCAGCTTAGCCCTTCAGGTAGGCACTGAAGCTTTCTTT
CDR3: CASSLALQVGTEAFF

V: TRBV9
D: .
size: .
J: TRBJ1-3
DNA: TGTGCCAGCAGGGCCAGCGACTCTGGAAACACCATATATTTT
CDR3: CASRASDSGNTIYF

V: TRBV27
D: .
size: .
J: TRBJ1-2
DNA: TGTGCCAGCAGCTGGGGACAATTGGGTGGCTACACCTTC
CDR3: CASSWGQLGGYTF

V: TRBV5-1
D: TRBD2
size: .
J: TRBJ2-1
DNA: TGCGCCAGCAGCTTGGAGCGGGGGTACAATGAGCAGTTCTTC
CDR3: CASSLERGYNEQFF

V: TRBV21-1
D: .
size: .
J: TRBJ2-7
DNA: TGTGCCAGCAGCAAACTCAGGGCATACGAGCAGTACTTC
CDR3: CASSKLRAYEQYF

V: TRBV9
D: .
size: .
J: TRBJ2-3
DNA: TGTGCCAGCAGCCTGCTAGCTGGCGCAGATACGCAGTATTTT
CDR3: CASSLLAGADTQYF

V: TRBV13
D: TRBD2
size: once
J: TRBJ2-1
DNA: TGTGCCAGCAGCATCCTGACTAGCGGGGGGGCCCATGAGCAGTTCTTC
CDR3: CASSILTSGGAHEQFF

V: TRBV4-1
D: .
size: .
J: TRBJ1-1
DNA: TGCGCCAGCAGGTCGACAGGAGTATCGGAAGCTTTCTTT
CDR3: CASRSTGVSEAFF

V: TRBV6-2/TRBV6-3
D: .
size: .
J: TRBJ2-2
DNA: TGTGCCAGCAGCCCTACAGGGATTGAGCTGTTTTTT
CDR3: CASSPTGIELFF

V: TRBV28
D: .
size: .
J: TRBJ2-3
DNA: TGTGCCAGCAGTTCCAGGATCACAGATACGCAGTATTTT
CDR3: CASSSRITDTQYF

V: TRBV18
D: TRBD2
size: .
J: TRBJ2-7
DNA: TGTGCCAGCTCACCTGACCTAGCGGACTACGAGCAGTACTTC
CDR3: CASSPDLADYEQYF

V: TRBV2
D: .
size: .
J: TRBJ1-4
DNA: TGTGCCAGCAACGACAGATCAACTAATGAAAAACTGTTTTTT
CDR3: CASNDRSTNEKLFF

V: TRBV7-9
D: TRBD1
size: .
J: TRBJ1-1
DNA: TGTGCCAGCAGTCCCGGACAGGTTAACACTGAAGCTTTCTTT
CDR3: CASSPGQVNTEAFF

V: TRBV6-5
D: .
size: .
J: TRBJ2-7
DNA: TGTGCCAGCAGTTACTCATTGCTAAGCTCCTACGAGCAGTACTTC
CDR3: CASSYSLLSSYEQYF

V: TRBV10-3
D: TRBD1
size: once
J: TRBJ2-7
DNA: TGTGCCATCAGTACACCGGGACAGGGGTCCTACGAGCAGTACTTC
CDR3: CAISTPGQGSYEQYF

V: TRBV10-2
D: TRBD1
size: .
J: TRBJ2-7
DNA: TGCGCCACCTCAGGGGGCTCCCGGCCCGAGCAGTACTTC
CDR3: CATSGGSRPEQYF

V: TRBV2
D: TRBD1
size: .
J: TRBJ2-7
DNA: TGTGCCAGCAGTGCAGAGACAGGGCCCTACGAGCAGTACTTC
CDR3: CASSAETGPYEQYF

V: TRBV11-2
D: .
size: .
J: TRBJ1-1
DNA: TGTGCCAGCACCCCCCGTATAGGGGTACTACCTGAAGCTTTCTTT
CDR3: CASTPRIGVLPEAFF

V: TRBV19
D: .
size: .
J: TRBJ2-7
DNA: TGTGCCAGTAGTAAGGGGAACTACGAGCAGTACTTC
CDR3: CASSKGNYEQYF

V: TRBV30
D: .
size: once
J: TRBJ1-1
DNA: TGTGCCTGGAGTGCACCAGACAGGATCATGAACACTGAAGCTTTCTTT
CDR3: CAWSAPDRIMNTEAFF